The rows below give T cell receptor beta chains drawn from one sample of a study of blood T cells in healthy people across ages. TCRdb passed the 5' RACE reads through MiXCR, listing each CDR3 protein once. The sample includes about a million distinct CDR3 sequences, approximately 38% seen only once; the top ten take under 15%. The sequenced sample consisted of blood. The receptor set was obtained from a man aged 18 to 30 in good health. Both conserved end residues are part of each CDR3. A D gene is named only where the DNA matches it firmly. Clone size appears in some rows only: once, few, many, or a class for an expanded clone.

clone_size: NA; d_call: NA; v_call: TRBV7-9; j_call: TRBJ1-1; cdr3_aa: CASIWGPPGTEAFF; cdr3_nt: TGTGCCAGCATCTGGGGGCCCCCGGGGACTGAAGCTTTCTTT
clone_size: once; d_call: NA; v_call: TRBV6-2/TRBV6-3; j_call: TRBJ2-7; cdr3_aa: CASSSVLYEQYF; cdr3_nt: TGTGCCAGCAGTTCTGTGCTCTACGAGCAGTACTTC
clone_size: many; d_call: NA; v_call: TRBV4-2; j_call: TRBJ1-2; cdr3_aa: CASSQVRSFRYGYTF; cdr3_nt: TGTGCCAGCAGCCAAGTAAGGTCTTTTCGGTATGGCTACACCTTC
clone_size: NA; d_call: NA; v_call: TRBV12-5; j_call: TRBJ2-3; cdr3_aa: CASGRKDRTDTQYF; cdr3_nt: TGTGCTAGTGGCCGCAAGGACCGCACAGATACGCAGTATTTT
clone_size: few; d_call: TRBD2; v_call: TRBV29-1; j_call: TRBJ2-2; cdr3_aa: CSVERLAGGTGELFF; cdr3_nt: TGCAGCGTTGAAAGACTAGCTGGTGGTACCGGGGAGCTGTTTTTT
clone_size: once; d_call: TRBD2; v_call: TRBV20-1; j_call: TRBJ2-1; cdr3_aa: CSARDKSISGGFYNEQFF; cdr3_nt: TGCAGTGCTAGAGATAAGAGTATTAGCGGGGGATTCTACAATGAGCAGTTCTTC
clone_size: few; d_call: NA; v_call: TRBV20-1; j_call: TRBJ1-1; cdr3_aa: CSARGQRNTEAFF; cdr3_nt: TGCAGTGCTAGGGGACAAAGGAACACTGAAGCTTTCTTT
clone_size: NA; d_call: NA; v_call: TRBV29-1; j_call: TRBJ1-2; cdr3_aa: CSVVGSIDYGYTF; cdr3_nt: TGCAGCGTTGTGGGCAGCATCGACTATGGCTACACCTTC
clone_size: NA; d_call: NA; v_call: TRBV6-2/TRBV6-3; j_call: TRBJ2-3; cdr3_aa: CASSYHLGRGTSTDTQYF; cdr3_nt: TGTGCCAGCAGTTACCACCTGGGCCGGGGTACAAGCACAGATACGCAGTATTTT
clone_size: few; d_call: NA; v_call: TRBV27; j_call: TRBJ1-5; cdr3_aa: CASSLSFPDVYSNQPQHF; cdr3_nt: TGTGCCAGCAGTTTATCGTTTCCAGACGTTTATAGCAATCAGCCCCAGCATTTT
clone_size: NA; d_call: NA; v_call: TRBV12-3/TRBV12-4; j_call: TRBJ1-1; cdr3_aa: CASSSDPGRPEAFF; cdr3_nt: TGTGCCAGCAGCTCAGACCCAGGGCGGCCTGAAGCTTTCTTT
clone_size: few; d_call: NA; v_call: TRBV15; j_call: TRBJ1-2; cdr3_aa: CATSERSPSNYGYTF; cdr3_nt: TGTGCCACCAGCGAGAGGAGTCCCTCTAACTATGGCTACACCTTC
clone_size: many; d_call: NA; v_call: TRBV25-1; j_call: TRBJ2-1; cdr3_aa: CASSGHNEQFF; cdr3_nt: TGTGCCAGCAGTGGACACAATGAGCAGTTCTTC
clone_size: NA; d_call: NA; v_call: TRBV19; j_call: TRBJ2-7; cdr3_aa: CASSIGRGFDSYEQYF; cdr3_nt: TGTGCCAGTAGTATAGGTAGGGGATTTGACTCCTACGAGCAGTACTTC
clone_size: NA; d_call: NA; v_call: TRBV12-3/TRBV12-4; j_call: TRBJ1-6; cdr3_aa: CASSFSAWPDSPLHF; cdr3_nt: TGTGCCAGCAGTTTCTCGGCCTGGCCCGATTCACCCCTCCACTTT
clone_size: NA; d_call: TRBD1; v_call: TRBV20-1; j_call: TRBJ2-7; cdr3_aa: CSARNTGVDSYEQYF; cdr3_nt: TGCAGTGCTAGGAACACAGGGGTGGATTCCTACGAGCAGTACTTC
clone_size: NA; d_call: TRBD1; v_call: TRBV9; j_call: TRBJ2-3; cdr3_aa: CASSVRDRGLPDTQYF; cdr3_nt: TGTGCCAGCAGCGTAAGGGACAGGGGTCTACCAGATACGCAGTATTTT
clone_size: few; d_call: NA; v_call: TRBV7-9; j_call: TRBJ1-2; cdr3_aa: CASSLVSGSYGYTF; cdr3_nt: TGTGCCAGCAGCTTAGTCTCAGGGAGCTATGGCTACACCTTC
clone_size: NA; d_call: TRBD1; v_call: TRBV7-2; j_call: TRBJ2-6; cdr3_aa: CASSPLTQGPTYPSNVLTF; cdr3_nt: TGTGCCAGCAGCCCCCTTACACAGGGGCCTACCTACCCCTCCAACGTCCTGACTTTC
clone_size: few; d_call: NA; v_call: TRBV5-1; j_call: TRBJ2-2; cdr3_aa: CASSAGGAGELFF; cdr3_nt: TGCGCCAGCAGCGCAGGCGGCGCCGGGGAGCTGTTTTTT
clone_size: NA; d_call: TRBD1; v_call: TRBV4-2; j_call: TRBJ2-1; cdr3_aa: CASSPLQGNEQFF; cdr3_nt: TGTGCCAGCAGCCCTCTACAGGGGAATGAGCAGTTCTTC
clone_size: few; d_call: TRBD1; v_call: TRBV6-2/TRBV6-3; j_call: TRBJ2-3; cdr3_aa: CASSHSRRGSGRTDTQYF; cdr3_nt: TGTGCCAGCAGTCATTCCCGCAGGGGGTCGGGTCGCACAGATACGCAGTATTTT
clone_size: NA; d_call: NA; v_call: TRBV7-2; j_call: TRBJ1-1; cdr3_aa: CASSPQQRTEAFF; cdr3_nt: TGTGCCAGCAGCCCCCAACAGAGGACTGAAGCTTTCTTT
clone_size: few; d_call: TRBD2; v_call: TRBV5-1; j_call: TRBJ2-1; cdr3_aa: CASSLSPRGTSDNEQFF; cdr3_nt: TGCGCCAGCAGCTTATCTCCCCGAGGGACTAGCGACAATGAGCAGTTCTTC
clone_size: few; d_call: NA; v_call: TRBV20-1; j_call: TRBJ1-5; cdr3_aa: CSARERGYSNQPQHF; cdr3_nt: TGCAGTGCTAGAGAAAGGGGATATAGCAATCAGCCCCAGCATTTT
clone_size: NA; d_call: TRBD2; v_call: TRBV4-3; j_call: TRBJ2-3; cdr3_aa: CASSQRALAGGLSTDTQYF; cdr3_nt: TGCGCCAGCAGCCAAAGGGCGCTAGCGGGGGGGTTGAGCACAGATACGCAGTATTTT
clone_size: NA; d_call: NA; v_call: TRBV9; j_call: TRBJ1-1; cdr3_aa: CASSAGRGGGYTEAFF; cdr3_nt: TGTGCCAGCAGCGCCGGACGTGGAGGGGGGTACACTGAAGCTTTCTTT
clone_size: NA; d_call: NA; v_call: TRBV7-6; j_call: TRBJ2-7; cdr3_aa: CASSLEVSLGNEQYF; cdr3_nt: TGTGCCAGCAGCTTAGAGGTCTCCCTGGGAAACGAGCAGTACTTC
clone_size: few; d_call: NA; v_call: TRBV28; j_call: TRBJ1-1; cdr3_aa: CASSSPGPPEAFF; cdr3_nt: TGTGCCAGCAGTTCTCCCGGACCCCCCGAAGCTTTCTTT
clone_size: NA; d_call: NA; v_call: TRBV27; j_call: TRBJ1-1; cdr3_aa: CASSLGYLNTEAFF; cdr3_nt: TGTGCCAGCAGTTTAGGTTATCTGAACACTGAAGCTTTCTTT
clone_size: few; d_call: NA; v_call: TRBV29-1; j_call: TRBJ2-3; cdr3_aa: CSVEGRKGVDTQYF; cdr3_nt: TGCAGCGTTGAAGGGCGGAAGGGGGTAGATACGCAGTATTTT
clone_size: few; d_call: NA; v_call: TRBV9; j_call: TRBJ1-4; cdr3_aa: CASSARTTTNEKLFF; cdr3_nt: TGTGCCAGCAGCGCCCGGACGACAACTAATGAAAAACTGTTTTTT
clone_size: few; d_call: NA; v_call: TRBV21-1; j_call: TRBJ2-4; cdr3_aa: CASSIGGDLSLDKNIQYF; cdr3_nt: TGTGCCAGCAGCATAGGGGGGGATTTGAGTTTGGACAAAAACATTCAGTACTTC
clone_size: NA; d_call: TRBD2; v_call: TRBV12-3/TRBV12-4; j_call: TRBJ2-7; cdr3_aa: CASSFGTRVDEQYF; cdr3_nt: TGTGCCAGCAGTTTTGGGACTAGGGTCGACGAGCAGTACTTC
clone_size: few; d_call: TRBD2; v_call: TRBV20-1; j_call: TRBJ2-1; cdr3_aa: CSAHGLAGNEQFF; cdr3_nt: TGCAGTGCCCACGGACTAGCGGGGAATGAGCAGTTCTTC
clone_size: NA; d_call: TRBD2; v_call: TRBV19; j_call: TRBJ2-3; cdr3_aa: CASSGIGLAGTDTQYF; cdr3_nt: TGTGCCAGTAGTGGCATTGGACTAGCCGGCACAGATACGCAGTATTTT
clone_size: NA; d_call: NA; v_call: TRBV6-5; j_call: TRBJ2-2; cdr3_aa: CASRTMRNTGELFF; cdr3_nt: TGTGCCAGCAGGACCATGAGGAACACCGGGGAGCTGTTTTTT
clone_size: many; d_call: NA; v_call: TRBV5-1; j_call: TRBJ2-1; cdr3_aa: CASSSTGSSYNEQFF; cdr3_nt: TGCGCCAGCAGCTCCACTGGGAGCTCCTACAATGAGCAGTTCTTC
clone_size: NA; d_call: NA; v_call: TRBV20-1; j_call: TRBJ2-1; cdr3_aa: CSARLGGGGHNEQFF; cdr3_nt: TGCAGTGCCCGCCTAGGGGGCGGGGGCCACAATGAGCAGTTCTTC
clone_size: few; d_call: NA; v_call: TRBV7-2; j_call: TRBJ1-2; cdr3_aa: CASSSQGPYGYTF; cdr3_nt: TGTGCCAGCAGCTCCCAGGGGCCTTATGGCTACACCTTC
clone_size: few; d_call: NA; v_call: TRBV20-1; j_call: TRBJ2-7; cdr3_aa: CSARDRTGETYEQYF; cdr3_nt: TGCAGTGCTAGAGATCGGACTGGAGAGACCTACGAGCAGTACTTC
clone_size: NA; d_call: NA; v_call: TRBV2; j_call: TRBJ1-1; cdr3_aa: CASSEGERGGTEAFF; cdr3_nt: TGTGCCAGCAGTGAAGGGGAAAGAGGTGGCACTGAAGCTTTCTTT
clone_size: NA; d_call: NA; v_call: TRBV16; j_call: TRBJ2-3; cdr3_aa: CASSTGPPDTQYF; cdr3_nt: TGTGCCAGCAGTACTGGTCCGCCAGATACGCAGTATTTT
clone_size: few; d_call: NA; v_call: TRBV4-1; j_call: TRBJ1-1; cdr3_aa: CASSQDPSTNTEAFF; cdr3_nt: TGCGCCAGCAGCCAAGATCCCAGTACGAACACTGAAGCTTTCTTT
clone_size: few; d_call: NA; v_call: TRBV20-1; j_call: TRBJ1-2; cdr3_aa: CSARQENYGYTF; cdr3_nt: TGCAGTGCGCGACAGGAAAACTATGGCTACACCTTC
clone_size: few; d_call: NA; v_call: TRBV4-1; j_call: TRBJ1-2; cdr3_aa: CASSLGGRGGGYTF; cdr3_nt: TGCGCCAGCAGCCTTGGAGGCCGCGGCGGGGGCTACACCTTC
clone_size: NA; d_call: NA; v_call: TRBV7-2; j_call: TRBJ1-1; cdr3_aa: CASSPTGTKTEAFF; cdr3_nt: TGTGCCAGCAGCCCGACAGGTACCAAGACTGAAGCTTTCTTT
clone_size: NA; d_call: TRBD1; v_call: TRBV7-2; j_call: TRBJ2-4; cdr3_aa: CASSETGVAKNIQYF; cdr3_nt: TGTGCCAGCAGCGAGACAGGGGTAGCCAAAAACATTCAGTACTTC
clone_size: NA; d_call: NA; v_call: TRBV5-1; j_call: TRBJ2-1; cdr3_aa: CASSFTAEGYNEQFF; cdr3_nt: TGCGCCAGCAGCTTCACGGCTGAGGGGTACAATGAGCAGTTCTTC
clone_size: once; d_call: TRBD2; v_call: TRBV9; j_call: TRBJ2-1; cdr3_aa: CASSSSGGWANEQFF; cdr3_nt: TGTGCCAGCAGCAGTAGCGGGGGCTGGGCCAATGAGCAGTTCTTC